This entry lists 31 T cell receptor beta chains sequenced from one sample in a study of T cells in Graves' hyperthyroidism and ophthalmopathy. Researchers amplified the TCR beta CDR3 regions from RNA transcripts. In the first-round RT-PCR of the TCR CDR3, the HTBI primer set was used. Each CDR3 protein is one row after TCRdb ran MiXCR on the multiplex PCR reads. The top ten hold 9.5% to 13% of the sample, which has approximately 100,000 distinct CDR3 sequences, around 40% seen once. The sequenced sample consisted of peripheral blood or thyroid tissue (not recorded which). Source of these receptors: a woman aged 25 to 45 with Graves' hyperthyroidism.

This clonotype has at least ten counts. This sequence joins TRBV18 and TRBJ2-5; D unresolved. V was shortened by 0 bases and J by 3 bases, with 11 bases between the two germline ends. Germline loops: CDR1 KGHSH, CDR2 LQKENI. The CDR3 consists of 15 residues. CDR3 bases: TGTGCCAGCTCACCACCGGGGTCTGCCAAAGAGACCCAGTACTTC. Translation: CASSPPGSAKETQYF.

This clonotype was seen a few times. This likely comes from a read error, as the CDR3 has no conserved phenylalanine or tryptophan at its end. The DNA is omitted, as the CDR3 cannot be located on it reliably, and the CDR3 follows TCRdb's listing. The V gene is TRBV5-1, the J gene TRBJ1-3; the table names TRBD1, a call not compared with the DNA. The CDR3 length equals 10 residues, ends included. Germline V gives CDR1 SGHRS, CDR2 YFSETQ. CDR3 protein: CASSFPPGQV.

There are many counts of this clonotype. The gene calls are TRBV19 and TRBJ2-7; 7 positions agree with TRBD2. Per germline, CDR1 LNHDA and CDR2 SQIVND (reference sequence). With V trimmed by 8 bases and J by 0 bases, 10 bases remained unmatched. This CDR3 region has 15 residues. This CDR3 reads CASSLRREHSYEQYF. CDR3 DNA sequence: TGTGCCAGTTCTCTAAGGCGGGAGCACTCCTACGAGCAGTACTTC.

This clonotype was seen repeatedly, ten times or more. The gene calls are TRBV10-3 and TRBJ1-1; D is unresolved. Germline V gene data show CDR1 as ENHRY and CDR2 as SYGVKD. There are 13 residues in the CDR3. The germline V and J ends were trimmed by 9 bases and 4 bases, with 15 bases remaining between them. The CDR3 nucleotides are TGTGCCATGTTGGCGGAAGTGGGCACTGAAGCTTTCTTT. Translation gives CAMLAEVGTEAFF.

This clonotype came up once. One junction end does not reproduce the germline sequence, and a read error may be involved. This chain uses TRBV9 with TRBJ1-3, with a weak D call TRBD1 (6 bases). Looked up from germline, CDR1 is SGDLS and CDR2 is YYNGEE. CDR3 size: 13 residues. The CDR3 region has the DNA TGTGCCGGCAGCGTAGGAGGGGGAGACACCATATATTTT. This gives the protein CAGSVGGGDTIYF.

The J gene is TRBJ1-2, the V gene TRBV6-2 or TRBV6-3, with 7 positions matching TRBD1. There are 14 residues in the CDR3. Germline CDR1 MNHEY, CDR2 SVGEGT. V lost 9 bases to trimming and J lost 1 base; unmatched junction nucleotides: 8. The CDR3, as DNA: TGTGCCAGTCGGCGGGACAGTGATAACTATGGCTACACCTTC. Protein sequence: CASRRDSDNYGYTF.

This chain uses TRBV11-1 with TRBJ2-3, with 7 bases lining up with TRBD2. Germline CDR1 reads SGHAT; CDR2 reads FQDESV (reference sequence). V shed 5 bases and J 2 bases; nucleotides not matched to a gene: 7. The CDR3 is 15 amino acids. The CDR3 DNA follows: TGTGCCAGCAGCGAGCGGGGAGACATCACAGATACGCAGTATTTT. It codes for CASSERGDITDTQYF.

This clonotype came up many times. The chain has TRBV7-9 and TRBJ2-3; 9 bases match TRBD2. This CDR3 is built from 16 residues. J gave up 2 bases and V 5 bases, and 8 bases lay outside the gene matches. Germline V lookup: CDR1 SEHNR, CDR2 FQNEAQ (reference sequence). This chain's CDR3 is CASSQALAGNTDTQYF. CDR3 DNA sequence: TGTGCCAGCAGCCAGGCCCTAGCGGGAAACACAGATACGCAGTATTTT.

This clonotype has a count of ten or more. The V call is TRBV7-9, the J call TRBJ1-2; possible D gene TRBD1, 6 bases. Trimming removed 3 bases from V and 5 bases from J, with 22 bases in between. CDR3 length equals 17 residues. The V gene's germline CDR1 is SEHNR and CDR2 FQNEAQ (reference sequence). Here the CDR3 DNA reads TGTGCCAGCAGCTTGGGGGGGGGTACAGGGTTCTCTTATGGCTACACCTTC. This sequence encodes CASSLGGGTGFSYGYTF.

This clonotype was seen ten or more times. The V and J genes are TRBV5-6 and TRBJ2-3, with D possibly matching TRBD1 (7 bases). The CDR3 sequence is 15 residues long. Germline CDR1 SGHDT, CDR2 YYEEEE. V lost 4 bases and J lost 0, with 12 bases in between. CDR3 sequence reads: CASSLAGQSTDTQYF. CDR3 sequence (DNA): TGTGCCAGCAGCCTGGCGGGACAGAGCACAGATACGCAGTATTTT.

This clonotype was recorded only once. This may be a read error: a much more frequent sequence differs by one nucleotide. This rearrangement joins TRBV7-6 to TRBJ1-1, with D possibly matching TRBD1 (6 bases). CDR3 length equals 15 residues. Germline V lookup: CDR1 SGHVS, CDR2 FNYEAQ. Trimming left V 6 bases short and J 7 bases short, with 21 bases between. Written as DNA, the CDR3 is TGTGCCAGCAGTCCCGGTCGGAGTCGGGACATTGAAGCTTTCTTT. This encodes CASSPGRSRDIEAFF.

This sequence joins TRBV20-1 and TRBJ1-2; perhaps TRBD1 as D (6 bases). The CDR3 contains 20 residues. V lost 3 bases and J lost 0, with 29 bases in between. CDR1 and CDR2 from the germline V gene are DFQATT and SNEGSKA (reference sequence). The CDR3 DNA follows: TGCAGTGCTAGGTCCTCACTAGTCAGGGGAGTGCAAGAGGCTAACTATGGCTACACCTTC. The encoded protein is CSARSSLVRGVQEANYGYTF.

This clonotype was detected many times. The J gene is TRBJ1-1, the V gene TRBV6-6; TRBD1 might be the D (5 bases). Germline V gene lookup returns CDR1 MNHNY and CDR2 SVGAGI (reference sequence). V was cut by 2 bases and J by 6 bases, with 16 bases left in between. The CDR3 loop spans 15 amino acids. DNA for the CDR3: TGTGCCAGCAGTTACAGGGGATTGGGTAGATCTGAAGCTTTCTTT. It codes for CASSYRGLGRSEAFF.

This clonotype was observed many times. The V call is TRBV12-3 or TRBV12-4, the J call TRBJ2-5; a weak D match, TRBD1 (6 bases). The CDR3 is 15 amino acids. V was shortened by 6 bases and J by 0 bases, with 14 bases between the two germline ends. The CDR3: CASSIRRGNQETQYF. DNA of the CDR3: TGTGCCAGCAGCATCCGAAGGGGGAACCAAGAGACCCAGTACTTC.

This clonotype occurred many times. The chain uses TRBV6-1 and TRBJ1-5; the D is unclear. This CDR3 has 14 amino acids. The germline CDR1 and CDR2 sequences are MNHNS and SASEGT. Between the trimmed V and J ends, which lost 1 base and 0 bases, there was a span of 4 bases. The CDR3 DNA is TGTGCCAGCAGTGAAGGGGGTAGCAATCAGCCCCAGCATTTT. Translation gives CASSEGGSNQPQHF.

This clonotype came up a few times. This may be a read error: a much more frequent sequence differs by one nucleotide. V and J are TRBV13 and TRBJ2-7; D not certain. The CDR3 runs to 14 residues. The germline CDR1 and CDR2 sequences are PRHDT and FYEKMQ (reference sequence). The CDR3 protein is CASSLGLSSHEQYF. The CDR3 nucleotides read TGTGCCAGCAGCTTAGGCCTGAGCTCCCACGAGCAGTACTTC.

This clonotype was observed at least ten times. This chain joins TRBV19 and TRBJ1-6; D is unclear. Trimming removed 4 bases at V and 8 bases at J, with 9 bases between. The CDR3 totals 13 residues. The germline V gene has CDR1 LNHDA and CDR2 SQIVND (reference sequence). The CDR3 reads CASSTNGDSPLHF. CDR3 in DNA: TGTGCCAGTAGTACCAACGGGGATTCACCCCTCCACTTT.

This clonotype was seen repeatedly, ten times or more. This chain links TRBV12-3 or TRBV12-4 with TRBJ1-1; D not certain. The CDR3 extends over 14 amino acids. V gave up 4 bases and J gave up 0 bases, with 9 bases separating them. CDR3 sequence (DNA): TGTGCCAGCAGTTCACAGTCGGTGAACACTGAAGCTTTCTTT. It specifies CASSSQSVNTEAFF.

This chain links TRBV2 with TRBJ1-2, with D maybe TRBD1 (5 bases). V was shortened by 5 bases and J by 4 bases, with 11 bases between the two germline ends. Germline V gene lookup returns CDR1 SNHLY and CDR2 FYNNEI. The CDR3 sequence is 13 residues long. CDR3 coding DNA: TGTGCCAGCAGTCGAGAGGGGAGCTATGGCTACACCTTC. It is translated as CASSREGSYGYTF.

The chain links TRBV7-9 to TRBJ2-1; 7 bases match TRBD2. Trimming at V came to 1 base and at J to 8 bases, leaving 11 bases not matched to a gene. CDR1 and CDR2 from the germline V gene are SEHNR and FQNEAQ (reference sequence). The CDR3 sequence is 16 residues long. CDR3 coding DNA: TGTGCCAGCAGCTTAGTCGGGGGAGGGCCGCACGATGAGCAGTTCTTC. It specifies CASSLVGGGPHDEQFF.

The sample holds many counts of this clonotype. This rearrangement joins TRBV5-4 to TRBJ2-7, with no clear D. The length of the CDR3 is 12 residues. CDR1 and CDR2 from the germline V gene are SGHNT and YYREEE (reference sequence). V lost 6 bases and J 5 bases, leaving 12 bases between the germline ends. CDR3 nucleotides: TGTGCCAGCAAGATGATGGGTGACGAGCAGTACTTC. This codes for CASKMMGDEQYF.

The chain joins TRBV9 to TRBJ1-5; weak D call: TRBD1 (5 bases). Germline assignment: CDR1 SGDLS and CDR2 YYNGEE. The ends were cut back, 5 bases at V and 2 bases at J, with 11 bases in the middle. The length of the CDR3 is 14 residues. This CDR3 is CASSAATGNQPQHF. The CDR3 region has the DNA TGTGCCAGCAGTGCGGCGACAGGCAATCAGCCCCAGCATTTT.

Comment on this clonotype: One end of the junction does not line up with germline, which may come from a read error. CDR3 sequence: CASSSLSSDTEASF. CDR3 DNA sequence: TGTGCCAGCAGTTCCCTCTCTAGCGACACTGAAGCTTCCTTT. V usage is TRBV7-3 and J usage is TRBJ1-1; D is undetermined. The V gene's germline CDR1 is SGHTA and CDR2 FQGTGA. There are 14 residues in the CDR3.

This clonotype has a count of ten or more. The rearrangement uses TRBV20-1 and TRBJ1-5, with D perhaps TRBD1 (6 bases). V was cut by 6 bases and J by 0 bases, with 15 bases left in between. Germline lookup yields CDR1 DFQATT and CDR2 SNEGSKA (reference sequence). This CDR3 has 15 amino acids. For the CDR3, the DNA is TGCAGTGCGGATCTAGGGGGAATTAGCAATCAGCCCCAGCATTTT. This translates into CSADLGGISNQPQHF.

This clonotype was seen repeatedly, ten times or more. The chain couples TRBV7-3 to TRBJ1-1, with D tentatively TRBD1 (5 bases). With 5 bases removed from V and 4 bases from J, the gap between germline ends came to 11 bases. The germline gives CDR1 SGHTA, CDR2 FQGTGA. This CDR3 has 13 residues. The CDR3 reads CASSQRRGTEAFF. Written as DNA, the CDR3 is TGTGCCAGCAGCCAGCGGAGGGGCACTGAAGCTTTCTTT.

The sample holds many counts of this clonotype. J is TRBJ2-2 and V is TRBV6-5; TRBD2 agrees at 11 bases. Germline-derived CDR1 and CDR2 are MNHEY and SVGAGI. Trimming took 8 bases from V and 2 from J; bases not matched to a gene: 1. This CDR3 has 14 residues. The CDR3 sequence is CASGTSGNTGELFF. The CDR3 region has the DNA TGTGCCAGCGGGACTAGCGGAAACACCGGGGAGCTGTTTTTT.

The gene calls are TRBV20-1 and TRBJ2-7; D remains ambiguous. The germline CDR1 and CDR2 sequences are DFQATT and SNEGSKA (reference sequence). The CDR3 has 12 amino acids. V lost 6 bases and J lost 9, with 18 bases in between. CDR3: CSAPNKMDMQYF. The CDR3 DNA reads TGCAGTGCACCAAACAAGATGGATATGCAGTACTTC.

Of note for this clonotype: No conserved phenylalanine or tryptophan ends this CDR3, so it is likely a read error. The CDR3 DNA follows: TGCGCCAGCAGCCATCCGGGGCAGGGGAACACCGGGGAGCTGTTTTCT. Translation gives CASSHPGQGNTGELFS. The chain employs TRBV7-3 and TRBJ2-2, with D perhaps assigned TRBD1 or TRBD2 (5 bases each). Germline CDR1 and CDR2: SGHTA and FQGTGA. This CDR3 comprises 16 residues.

This clonotype was recorded many times. V and J are TRBV5-1 and TRBJ1-5, with 11 bases aligning to TRBD1. Germline V gene sequence: CDR1 SGHRS, CDR2 YFSETQ. This CDR3 has 15 amino acids. Trimming at V came to 0 bases and at J to 7 bases, leaving 3 bases not matched to a gene. The CDR3 reads CASSLGTGGEQPQHF. As DNA, the CDR3 is TGCGCCAGCAGCTTGGGGACAGGGGGCGAACAGCCCCAGCATTTT.

This clonotype turned up a few times. A read error is likely, as this CDR3 ends without the conserved phenylalanine or tryptophan. The chain is built from TRBV5-1 and TRBJ2-7; D remains ambiguous. The CDR3 runs 12 residues. The V gene's germline CDR1 is SGHRS and CDR2 YFSETQ. V lost 0 bases and J lost 4, with 5 bases in between. CDR3 sequence reads: CASSLGQYEQYL. CDR3 nucleotides: TGCGCCAGCAGCTTGGGGCAGTACGAGCAGTACCTC.

This clonotype was seen many times. The chain couples TRBV6-5 to TRBJ1-2; 8 bases are a match to TRBD1. The trim removed 7 bases at V and 1 base at J, leaving 5 bases unmatched. This CDR3 has 14 residues. Germline CDR1 and CDR2: MNHEY and SVGAGI. The CDR3, as DNA: TGTGCCAGCAAAAGGACAGGGCTTAACTATGGCTACACCTTC. It specifies CASKRTGLNYGYTF.